This record looks at one TCR beta chain sequence and its context. What it recognizes is unknown. The source of the sample is a study of Graves' ophthalmopathy and Graves' hyperthyroidism. Broader study findings: A model built from 13 signatures distinguished ophthalmopathy from stable hyperthyroidism with 85% to 90% sensitivity and 81.08% specificity. In predicting ophthalmopathy progression, the model reached over 55% sensitivity and under 75% specificity.

Clinicians made diagnoses from clinical symptoms, serum thyroxine, TRAb, thyroid ultrasound and orbital computed tomography. Scientists amplified the TCR beta CDR3 regions from RNA transcripts. Second-round multiplex PCR came after a first-round RT-PCR that employed HTBI primers. TCRdb ran MiXCR on the multiplex PCR reads and lists one entry per CDR3 protein. The profile shows 350,000 to 400,000 distinct CDR3 sequences, 15% to 20% of them singletons. The V end was cut by 3 bases, the J end by 4 bases, with 6 bases between. The CDR3 totals 11 residues. CDR1 and CDR2 from the germline V gene are DFQATT and SNEGSKA (reference sequence).

The clonotype originates from a woman in her late teens or twenties with Graves' ophthalmopathy. Material for sequencing was peripheral blood. The chain links TRBV20-1 to TRBJ1-2, with D tentatively TRBD1 (5 bases). Here the CDR3 DNA reads TGCAGTGCTAGTGGGGCCTATGGCTACACCTTC. This codes for CSASGAYGYTF.